These 24 T cell receptor beta chains were all obtained from the same sample, sequenced in a study of technical replicates of blood from a handful of donors. Sequencing was performed with immunoSEQ multiplex PCR; in TCRdb, only in-frame clones are kept and a portion is missing. The table includes fewer than 90,000 clones, roughly 93% detected once. Material: T cells isolated from PBMCs. The origin of the receptors is a human donor in good health.

The sample holds one count of this clone. The chain uses TRBV7-9 and TRBJ1-1, with D unresolved. The V and J ends lost 4 bases and 11 bases respectively, with 14 bases between them. The CDR3 runs to 12 residues. The germline gives CDR1 SEHNR, CDR2 FQNEAQ (reference sequence). DNA of the CDR3: TGTGCCAGCAGCTATGTTGGGTTCGGGGCTTTCTTT. It specifies CASSYVGFGAFF.

The chain has TRBV9 and TRBJ1-1; unclear D gene. V lost 0 bases and J lost 3, with 18 bases in between. Germline V gives CDR1 SGDLS, CDR2 YYNGEE. The CDR3 consists of 17 residues. The CDR3 sequence is CASSVVAEAAWDTEAFF. The CDR3 DNA is TGTGCCAGCAGCGTAGTAGCTGAAGCAGCCTGGGACACTGAAGCTTTCTTT.

The V and J genes are TRBV4-1 and TRBJ2-7; the D gene is possibly TRBD2 (5 bases). CDR1 and CDR2 from the germline V gene are MGHRA and YSYEKL. V was trimmed by 4 bases and J by 2 bases, leaving 12 bases between them. There are 14 residues in the CDR3. CDR3 loop: CASSLLTGTYEQYF. DNA of the CDR3: TGCGCCAGCAGCCTGTTGACGGGGACCTACGAGCAGTACTTC.

This rearrangement joins TRBV9 to TRBJ2-1, with D perhaps matching TRBD2 (6 bases). From germline, CDR1 is SGDLS and CDR2 YYNGEE. V was pared by 3 bases and J by 7 bases, with 8 bases between. The CDR3 covers 12 residues. CDR3 sequence reads: CASSGDLNEQFF. The CDR3 coding sequence is TGTGCCAGCAGCGGGGACTTAAATGAGCAGTTCTTC.

The CDR3 nucleotides read TGTGCCTGGGGTGGGCCCTACGAGCAGTACTTC. Amino acid sequence: CAWGGPYEQYF. The J gene is TRBJ2-7, the V gene TRBV30; D is ambiguous. The germline gives CDR1 GTSNPN, CDR2 SVGIG (reference sequence). V lost 5 bases, J lost 2 bases, and 7 bases lay in between. The CDR3 is 11 amino acids.

The chain employs TRBV6-1 and TRBJ1-4; weak D call: TRBD1 (6 bases). Trimming pared 2 bases from V and 5 bases from J, leaving 6 bases between. Germline V gives CDR1 MNHNS, CDR2 SASEGT. The CDR3 sequence is 13 residues long. The CDR3 sequence is CASSEQGNEKLFF. CDR3 DNA sequence: TGTGCCAGCAGTGAACAGGGGAATGAAAAACTGTTTTTT.

This clone has only one observation. This chain links TRBV9 with TRBJ1-1; D possibly corresponds to TRBD1 (6 bases). Germline V gene data show CDR1 as SGDLS and CDR2 as YYNGEE. The CDR3 is 15 amino acids. Deletions cut 3 bases from V and 8 bases from J, with 20 bases between. CDR3 DNA: TGTGCCAGCAGCGCCTCTGGCGGGGGGGCGAAGGAAGCTTTCTTT. Translated: CASSASGGGAKEAFF.

The rearrangement joins TRBV29-1 to TRBJ1-1; the D gene is possibly TRBD1 (5 bases). The CDR3 is 17 residues long. Trimming removed 4 bases from V and 3 bases from J, with 24 bases in between. The germline CDR1 and CDR2 sequences are SQVTM and ANQGSEA. The CDR3 coding sequence is TGCAGCGTTGCCCCCTCTCTATTTCAGGGAAGTTACACTGAAGCTTTCTTT. Amino acid sequence: CSVAPSLFQGSYTEAFF.

The chain carries TRBV9 and TRBJ2-3; a possible D gene is TRBD2 (6 bases). Trimming took 0 bases from V and 4 from J, leaving 12 bases between them. The V gene's germline CDR1 is SGDLS and CDR2 YYNGEE. The CDR3 loop spans 15 amino acids. CDR3 protein: CASSVVLPGADTQYF. CDR3 nucleotides: TGTGCCAGCAGCGTAGTCCTCCCGGGGGCAGATACGCAGTATTTT.

The chain joins TRBV30 to TRBJ2-1; 10 nucleotides agree with TRBD2. Germline assignment: CDR1 GTSNPN and CDR2 SVGIG (reference sequence). With V trimmed by 5 bases and J by 7 bases, 11 bases remained unmatched. There are 15 residues in the CDR3. The CDR3 region is CAWETGTSVRNEQFF. Written as DNA, the CDR3 is TGTGCCTGGGAAACCGGGACTAGCGTGAGAAATGAGCAGTTCTTC.

This clone was detected only a few times. The chain combines TRBV5-6 with TRBJ1-2; D is unresolved. The CDR3 spans 15 residues. From germline, CDR1 is SGHDT and CDR2 YYEEEE. Trimming removed 0 bases from V and 4 bases from J, with 13 bases in between. The CDR3 sequence: CASSLDPVGIYGYTF. The DNA for the CDR3 is TGTGCCAGCAGCTTGGATCCAGTTGGTATCTATGGCTACACCTTC.

The CDR3 DNA sequence: TGTGCCAGCAGTTCAATCAAGACTCTGAGCTACGAGCAGTACTTC. Translated, it gives CASSSIKTLSYEQYF. This chain connects TRBV27 to TRBJ2-7; D not certain. The CDR3 runs 15 residues. Trimming removed 4 bases from V and 3 bases from J, with 16 bases in between. CDR1 is MNHEY and CDR2 is SMNVEV in the germline V gene (reference sequence).

The chain couples TRBV5-4 to TRBJ1-2, with a possible D match to TRBD1 (6 bases). This CDR3 is built from 12 residues. The germline V and J ends were trimmed by 6 bases and 5 bases, with 11 bases remaining between them. In germline, CDR1 is SGHNT, CDR2 YYREEE (reference sequence). Here the CDR3 DNA reads TGTGCCAGCACCAGGGGAGATTATGGCTACACCTTC. It codes for CASTRGDYGYTF.

The chain is built from TRBV6-5 and TRBJ2-7; D is unclear. V was pared by 2 bases and J by 0 bases, with 8 bases between. The CDR3 contains 14 residues. Germline loops: CDR1 MNHEY, CDR2 SVGAGI. CDR3 sequence (DNA): TGTGCCAGCAGTTACATGGCGGACTCCTACGAGCAGTACTTC. It specifies CASSYMADSYEQYF.

V usage is TRBV7-2 and J usage is TRBJ1-2, with 7 bases lining up with TRBD1. From germline, CDR1 is SGHTA and CDR2 FQGNSA. V shed 5 bases, J shed 4 bases, and the junction held 4 bases outside the gene matches. The CDR3 totals 13 residues. The DNA for the CDR3 is TGTGCCAGCAGCAAGGGACAGTCCTATGGCTACACCTTC. Amino acids: CASSKGQSYGYTF.

The rearrangement uses TRBV28 and TRBJ2-7, with 8 bases aligning to TRBD2. CDR3 length: 15 amino acids. Germline V gene data show CDR1 as MDHEN and CDR2 as SYDVKM. J gave up 6 bases and V 6 bases, and 13 bases lay outside the gene matches. Here the CDR3 DNA reads TGTGCCAGCAGAATCACTCCGGGACTAGGTAGCGAGCAGTACTTC. This codes for CASRITPGLGSEQYF. Using reference TRBV28 and TRBJ2-7 for the parts outside the CDR3, the full variable domain is DVKVTQSSRYLVKRTGEKVFLECVQDMDHENMFWYRQDPGLGLRLIYFSYDVKMKEKGDIPEGYSVSREKKERFSLILESASTNQTSMYLCASRITPGLGSEQYFGPGTRLTVT.

The rearrangement joins TRBV18 to TRBJ2-6; 9 positions match TRBD2. The ends lost 4 bases at V and 0 bases at J; junction bases unmatched: 4. Per the germline V gene, CDR1 is KGHSH and CDR2 is LQKENI. This CDR3 has 17 amino acids. CDR3 loop: CASSLLAGSSGANVLTF. CDR3 DNA sequence: TGTGCCAGCTCACTGCTAGCGGGAAGCTCTGGGGCCAACGTCCTGACTTTC.

This chain joins TRBV7-2 and TRBJ2-3, with TRBD2 matching 10 bases. Germline loops: CDR1 SGHTA, CDR2 FQGNSA. Losses at the gene ends were 1 base for V and 2 bases for J; bases not matched to a gene: 3. The CDR3 loop spans 16 amino acids. CDR3 in amino acids: CASSLGLAGFTDTQYF. The CDR3 bases are TGTGCCAGCAGCTTAGGACTAGCGGGCTTCACAGATACGCAGTATTTT.

V and J are TRBV7-8 and TRBJ1-2; D possibly corresponds to TRBD1 (5 bases). This CDR3 comprises 15 residues. The germline V and J ends were trimmed by 3 bases and 0 bases, with 11 bases remaining between them. Germline assignment: CDR1 SGHVS and CDR2 FQNEAQ. CDR3 amino acids: CASSLGGTTNYGYTF. DNA for the CDR3: TGTGCCAGCAGCTTGGGGGGGACGACTAACTATGGCTACACCTTC. The whole variable domain, filled in from reference TRBV7-8 and TRBJ1-2, reads GAGVSQSPRYKVAKRGQDVALRCDPISGHVSLFWYQQALGQGPEFLTYFQNEAQLDKSGLPSDRFFAERPEGSVSTLKIQRTQQEDSAVYLCASSLGGTTNYGYTFGSGTRLTVV.

Written as DNA, the CDR3 is TGTGCCAGCAGCTTTGGAGACACTGAAGCTTTCTTT. Residues: CASSFGDTEAFF. The V gene is TRBV7-9, the J gene TRBJ1-1, with D uncertain. V lost 3 bases and J 3 bases, leaving 5 bases between the germline ends. This CDR3 has 12 residues. Germline CDR1 is SEHNR and CDR2 is FQNEAQ (reference sequence). The whole variable domain, filled in from reference TRBV7-9 and TRBJ1-1, reads DTGVSQNPRHKITKRGQNVTFRCDPISEHNRLYWYRQTLGQGPEFLTYFQNEAQLEKSRLLSDRFSAERPKGSFSTLEIQRTEQGDSAMYLCASSFGDTEAFFGQGTRLTVV.

The chain links TRBV9 to TRBJ2-1; 8 bases agree with TRBD2. Looked up from germline, CDR1 is SGDLS and CDR2 is YYNGEE. V shed 0 bases and J 5 bases; nucleotides not matched to a gene: 4. The CDR3 loop spans 15 amino acids. The CDR3 DNA reads as TGTGCCAGCAGCGTAGTCGGGAGGGCCCACAATGAGCAGTTCTTC. This encodes CASSVVGRAHNEQFF.

CDR3 coding DNA: TGTGCCAGCACCCCCTCTCTAGGGAGGGCAGACGAGCAGTACTTC. Translated: CASTPSLGRADEQYF. The chain links TRBV28 to TRBJ2-7; 7 bases fit TRBD2. The CDR3 covers 15 residues. CDR1 and CDR2 (germline): MDHEN, SYDVKM. Losses at the gene ends were 7 bases for V and 5 bases for J; bases not matched to a gene: 14.

The chain uses TRBV19 and TRBJ1-2; D might be TRBD1 (5 bases). Germline V gene data show CDR1 as LNHDA and CDR2 as SQIVND (reference sequence). The CDR3 length is 12 residues. V gave up 5 bases and J gave up 6 bases, with 10 bases separating them. The CDR3 here is CASSSPGNGYTF. CDR3 DNA sequence: TGTGCCAGTAGTTCCCCAGGGAATGGCTACACCTTC.

The genes are TRBV7-9 and TRBJ2-2, with D perhaps TRBD2 (5 bases). Germline V gives CDR1 SEHNR, CDR2 FQNEAQ (reference sequence). The CDR3 totals 16 residues. Trimming took 4 bases from V and 1 from J, leaving 13 bases between them. The CDR3 spells CASSSRGPLNTGELFF. The CDR3 DNA is TGTGCCAGCAGCTCCCGCGGGCCCCTGAACACCGGGGAGCTGTTTTTT.